This record covers a single T cell receptor (beta chain). Its antigen remains unidentified. A second PCR, run for about 7 to 12 cycles, used a sample-barcoded 5' primer plus a J-beta primer mix. MiXCR, applied by TCRdb to the 5' RACE reads, yields one record per CDR3 protein. The data show roughly 1.6 million distinct CDR3 sequences, roughly 30% seen once. This sample is drawn from a study of blood T cells in healthy people across ages. Study-wide points: While age rose, TCR beta diversity per million T cells dropped in a roughly linear way. More naive CD4+ cells and higher diversity marked long-lived donors relative to aged donors.

The specimen sequenced was blood. The TCR sequence derives from a woman aged 30 to 39 in good health.

CDR3 DNA: TGCGCCAGCAGCTTGGTTGGGGCCGGCCAAGAGACCCAGTACTTC. It encodes CASSLVGAGQETQYF. The chain recombines TRBV5-1 with TRBJ2-5, with TRBD1 as a possible D gene (5 bases). The ends were cut back, 0 bases at V and 1 base at J, with 10 bases in the middle. CDR3 length: 15 residues. The germline CDR1 and CDR2 sequences are SGHRS and YFSETQ. Combining the CDR3 with reference TRBV5-1 and TRBJ2-5 gives the whole variable domain KAGVTQTPRYLIKTRGQQVTLSCSPISGHRSVSWYQQTPGQGLQFLFEYFSETQRNKGNFPGRFSGRQFSNSRSEMNVSTLELGDSALYLCASSLVGAGQETQYFGPGTRLLVL.